The T cell receptor (beta chain) under discussion was sequenced for a study of CD8 T cells in ankylosing spondylitis. The V gene's germline CDR1 is SGHAT and CDR2 FQDESV (reference sequence). V lost 5 bases and J lost 4, with 19 bases in between. This CDR3 contains 16 residues. Of note for this clonotype: The antigen remains undetermined.

Regarding the study as a whole: A TCR beta motif of fewer than ten highly homologous variants seemed to mark ankylosing spondylitis blood.

TCRdb passed the 5' RACE reads through MiXCR, listing each CDR3 protein once. In the table there are hundreds of thousands of distinct CDR3 sequences, roughly 10% of which are singletons. Sample: blood, either unsorted or a sorted T cell fraction (not recorded which). This chain uses TRBV11-1 with TRBJ2-3; no clear D. This clonotype was sampled from a male donor with ankylosing spondylitis. The CDR3 DNA reads as TGTGCCAGCAGCGCGGAGTTTTCGGGTTGGTCAGATACGCAGTATTTT. Translated, it gives CASSAEFSGWSDTQYF.